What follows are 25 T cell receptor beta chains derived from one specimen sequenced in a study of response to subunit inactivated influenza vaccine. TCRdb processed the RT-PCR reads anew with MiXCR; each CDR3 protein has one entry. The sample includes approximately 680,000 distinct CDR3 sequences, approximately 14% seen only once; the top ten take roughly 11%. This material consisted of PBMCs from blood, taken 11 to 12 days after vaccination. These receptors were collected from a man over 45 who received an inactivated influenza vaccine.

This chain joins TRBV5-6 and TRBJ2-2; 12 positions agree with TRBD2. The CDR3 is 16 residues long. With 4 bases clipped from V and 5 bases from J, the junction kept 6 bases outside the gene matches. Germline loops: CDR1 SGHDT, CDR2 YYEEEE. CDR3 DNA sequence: TGTGCCAGCAGCCCGGGGACTAGCGGGTCTACCGGGGAGCTGTTTTTT. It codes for CASSPGTSGSTGELFF.

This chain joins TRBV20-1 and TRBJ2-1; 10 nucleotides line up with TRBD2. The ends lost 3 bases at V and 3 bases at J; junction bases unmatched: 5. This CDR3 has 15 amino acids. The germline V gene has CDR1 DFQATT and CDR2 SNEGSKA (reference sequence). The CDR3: CSASLAGAFYNEQFF. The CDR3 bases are TGCAGTGCTAGCCTAGCGGGAGCCTTCTACAATGAGCAGTTCTTC.

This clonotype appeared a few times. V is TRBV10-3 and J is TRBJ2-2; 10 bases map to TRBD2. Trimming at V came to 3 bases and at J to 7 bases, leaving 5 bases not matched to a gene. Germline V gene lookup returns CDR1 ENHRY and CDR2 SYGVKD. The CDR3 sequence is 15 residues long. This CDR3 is CAISDSGRRDGELFF. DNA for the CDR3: TGTGCCATCAGTGATAGCGGGAGGAGGGACGGGGAGCTGTTTTTT.

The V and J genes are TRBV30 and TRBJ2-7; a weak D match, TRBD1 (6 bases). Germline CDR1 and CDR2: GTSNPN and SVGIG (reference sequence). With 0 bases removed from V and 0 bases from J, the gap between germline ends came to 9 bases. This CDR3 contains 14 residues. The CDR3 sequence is CAWSVGGASYEQYF. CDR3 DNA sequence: TGTGCCTGGAGTGTAGGGGGAGCCTCCTACGAGCAGTACTTC.

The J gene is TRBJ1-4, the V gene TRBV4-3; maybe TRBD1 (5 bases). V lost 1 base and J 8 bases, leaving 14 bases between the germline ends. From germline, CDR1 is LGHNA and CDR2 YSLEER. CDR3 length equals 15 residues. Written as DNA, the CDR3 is TGCGCCAGCAGCCAAGGGGGGACCCCTGTCGAAAAACTGTTTTTT. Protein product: CASSQGGTPVEKLFF.

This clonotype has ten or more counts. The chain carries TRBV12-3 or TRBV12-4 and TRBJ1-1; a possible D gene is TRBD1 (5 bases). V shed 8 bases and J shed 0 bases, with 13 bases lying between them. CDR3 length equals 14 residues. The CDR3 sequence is CASVGGDLNTEAFF. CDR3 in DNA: TGTGCCAGCGTGGGAGGGGATCTGAACACTGAAGCTTTCTTT.

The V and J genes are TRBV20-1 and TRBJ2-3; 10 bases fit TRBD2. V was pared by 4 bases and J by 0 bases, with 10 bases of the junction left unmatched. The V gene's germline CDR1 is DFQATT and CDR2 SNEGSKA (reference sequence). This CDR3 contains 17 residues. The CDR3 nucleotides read TGCAGTGCTACCAGACTAGCGGGTCAAATTAGCACAGATACGCAGTATTTT. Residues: CSATRLAGQISTDTQYF.

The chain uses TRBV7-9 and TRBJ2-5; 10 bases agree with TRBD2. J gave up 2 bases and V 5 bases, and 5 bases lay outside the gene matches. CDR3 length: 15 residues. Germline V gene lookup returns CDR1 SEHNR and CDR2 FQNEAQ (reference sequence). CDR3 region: CASSAWTSGQETQYF. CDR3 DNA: TGTGCCAGCAGCGCCTGGACTAGCGGTCAAGAGACCCAGTACTTC.

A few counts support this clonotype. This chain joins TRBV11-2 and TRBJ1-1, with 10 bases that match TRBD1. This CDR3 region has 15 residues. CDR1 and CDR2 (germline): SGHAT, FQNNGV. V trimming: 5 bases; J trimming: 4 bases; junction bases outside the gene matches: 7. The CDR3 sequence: CASSPLTGGGTEAFF. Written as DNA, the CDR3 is TGTGCCAGCAGCCCTCTGACAGGGGGCGGCACTGAAGCTTTCTTT.

CDR3 sequence: CSARDLTSGRFYNEQFF. The DNA for the CDR3 is TGCAGTGCTAGAGATTTGACTAGCGGAAGATTTTACAATGAGCAGTTCTTC. The chain recombines TRBV20-1 with TRBJ2-1; 9 bases match TRBD2. The germline gives CDR1 DFQATT, CDR2 SNEGSKA (reference sequence). The V gene end was trimmed by 0 bases and the J gene end by 4 bases; junction bases not matched to a gene: 10. This CDR3 is built from 17 residues.

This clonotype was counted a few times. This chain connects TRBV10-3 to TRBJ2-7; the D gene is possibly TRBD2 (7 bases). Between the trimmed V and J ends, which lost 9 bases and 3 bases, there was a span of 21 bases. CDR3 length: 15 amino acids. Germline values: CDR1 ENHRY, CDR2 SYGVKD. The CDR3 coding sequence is TGTGCCATGTCATCTGGGGGGGCGGGGGACTACGAGCAGTACTTC. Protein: CAMSSGGAGDYEQYF.

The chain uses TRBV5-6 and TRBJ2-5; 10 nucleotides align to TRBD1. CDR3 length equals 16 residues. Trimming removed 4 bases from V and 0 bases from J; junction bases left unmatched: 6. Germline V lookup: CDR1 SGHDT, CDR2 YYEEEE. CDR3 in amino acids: CASSLLGQGYQETQYF. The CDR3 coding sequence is TGTGCCAGCAGCCTCCTGGGACAGGGGTACCAAGAGACCCAGTACTTC.

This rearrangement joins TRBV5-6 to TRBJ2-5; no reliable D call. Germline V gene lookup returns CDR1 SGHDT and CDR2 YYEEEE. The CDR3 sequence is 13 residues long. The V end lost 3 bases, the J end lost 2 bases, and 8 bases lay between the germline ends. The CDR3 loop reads CASSSPFQETQYF. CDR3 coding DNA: TGTGCCAGCAGCTCCCCATTTCAAGAGACCCAGTACTTC. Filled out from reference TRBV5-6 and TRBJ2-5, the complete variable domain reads DAGVTQSPTHLIKTRGQQVTLRCSPKSGHDTVSWYQQALGQGPQFIFQYYEEEERQRGNFPDRFSGHQFPNYSSELNVNALLLGDSALYLCASSSPFQETQYFGPGTRLLVL.

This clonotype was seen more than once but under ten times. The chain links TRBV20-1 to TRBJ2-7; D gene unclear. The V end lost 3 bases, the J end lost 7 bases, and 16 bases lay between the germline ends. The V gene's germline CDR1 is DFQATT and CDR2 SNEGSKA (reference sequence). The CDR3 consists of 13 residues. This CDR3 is CSASWVRFREQYF. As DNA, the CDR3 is TGCAGTGCTAGTTGGGTTCGGTTTAGAGAGCAGTACTTC.

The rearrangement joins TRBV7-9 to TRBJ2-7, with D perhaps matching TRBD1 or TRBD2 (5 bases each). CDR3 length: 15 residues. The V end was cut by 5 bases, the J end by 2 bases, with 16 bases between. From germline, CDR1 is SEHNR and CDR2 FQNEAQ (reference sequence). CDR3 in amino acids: CASSAGSGGTYEQYF. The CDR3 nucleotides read TGTGCCAGCAGCGCCGGTTCTGGGGGTACCTACGAGCAGTACTTC.

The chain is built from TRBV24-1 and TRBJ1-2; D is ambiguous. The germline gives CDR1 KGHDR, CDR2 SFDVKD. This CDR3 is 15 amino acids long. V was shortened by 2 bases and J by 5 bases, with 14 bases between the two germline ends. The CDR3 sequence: CATSDSPSGGYGYTF. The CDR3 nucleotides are TGTGCCACCAGTGATTCCCCAAGCGGAGGATATGGCTACACCTTC.

In nucleotides, the CDR3 is TGTGCCAGCAGCTTAATCGCCTCCGGAGAGACCCAGTACTTC. It encodes CASSLIASGETQYF. The chain joins TRBV7-2 to TRBJ2-5; D not certain. Germline CDR1 reads SGHTA; CDR2 reads FQGNSA. The V end was cut by 2 bases, the J end by 4 bases, with 11 bases between. This CDR3 region has 14 residues.

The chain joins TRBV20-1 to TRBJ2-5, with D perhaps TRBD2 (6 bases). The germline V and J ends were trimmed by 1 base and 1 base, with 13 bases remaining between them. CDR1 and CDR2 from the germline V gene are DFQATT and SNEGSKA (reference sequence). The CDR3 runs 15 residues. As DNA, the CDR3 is TGCAGTGCTAGAGGTGGCCAGGGACTCCAAGAGACCCAGTACTTC. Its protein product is CSARGGQGLQETQYF.

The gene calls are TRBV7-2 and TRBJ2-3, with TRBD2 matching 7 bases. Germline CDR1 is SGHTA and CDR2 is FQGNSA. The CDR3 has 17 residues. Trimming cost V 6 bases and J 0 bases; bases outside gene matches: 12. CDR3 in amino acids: CASSRLARPPSTDTQYF. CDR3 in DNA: TGTGCCAGCAGTCGACTAGCCAGGCCGCCTAGCACAGATACGCAGTATTTT.

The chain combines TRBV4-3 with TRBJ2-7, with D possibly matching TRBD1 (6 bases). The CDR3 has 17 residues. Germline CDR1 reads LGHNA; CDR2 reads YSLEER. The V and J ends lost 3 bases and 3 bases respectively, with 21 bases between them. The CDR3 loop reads CASSQLDRSGIYYEQYF. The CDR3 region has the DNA TGCGCCAGCAGCCAGCTCGACAGGAGCGGTATCTACTACGAGCAGTACTTC.

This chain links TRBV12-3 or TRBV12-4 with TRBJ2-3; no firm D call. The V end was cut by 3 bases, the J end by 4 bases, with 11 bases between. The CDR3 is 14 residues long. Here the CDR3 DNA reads TGTGCCAGCAGTTTCCAAAATCCCCCAGATACGCAGTATTTT. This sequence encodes CASSFQNPPDTQYF.

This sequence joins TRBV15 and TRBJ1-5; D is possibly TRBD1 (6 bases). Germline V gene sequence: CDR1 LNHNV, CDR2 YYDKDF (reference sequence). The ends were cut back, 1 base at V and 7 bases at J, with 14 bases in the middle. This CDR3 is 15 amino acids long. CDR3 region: CATSRGGGGRQPQHF. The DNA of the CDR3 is TGTGCCACCAGCAGAGGTGGGGGGGGCAGGCAGCCCCAGCATTTT.

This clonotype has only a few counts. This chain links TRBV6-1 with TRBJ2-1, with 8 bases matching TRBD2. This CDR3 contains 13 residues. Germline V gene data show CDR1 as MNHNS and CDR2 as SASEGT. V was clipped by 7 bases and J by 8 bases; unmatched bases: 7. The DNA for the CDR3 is TGTGCCAGCAACCGGGGGGGGTCCGATGAGCAGTTCTTC. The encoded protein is CASNRGGSDEQFF.

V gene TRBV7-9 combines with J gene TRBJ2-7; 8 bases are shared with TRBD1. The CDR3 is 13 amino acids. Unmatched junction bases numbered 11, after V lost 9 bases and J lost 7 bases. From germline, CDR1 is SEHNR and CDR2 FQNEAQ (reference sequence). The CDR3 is CASQNQGALEQYF. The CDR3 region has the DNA TGTGCCAGTCAAAACCAGGGGGCGCTGGAGCAGTACTTC. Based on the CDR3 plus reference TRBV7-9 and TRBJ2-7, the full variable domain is DTGVSQNPRHKITKRGQNVTFRCDPISEHNRLYWYRQTLGQGPEFLTYFQNEAQLEKSRLLSDRFSAERPKGSFSTLEIQRTEQGDSAMYLCASQNQGALEQYFGPGTRLTVT.

CDR3 residues: CSVEEAGKNGYTF. CDR3 DNA: TGCAGCGTTGAAGAGGCGGGGAAGAATGGCTACACCTTC. This rearrangement joins TRBV29-1 to TRBJ1-2, with no clear D. With 0 bases removed from V and 6 bases from J, the gap between germline ends came to 11 bases. The CDR3 is 13 residues long. From germline, CDR1 is SQVTM and CDR2 ANQGSEA.